These T cell receptor beta chains were read from a single sample in a study of Graves' ophthalmopathy and Graves' hyperthyroidism. One entry per CDR3 protein, called by TCRdb with MiXCR from the multiplex PCR reads. This table holds 450,000 to 600,000 distinct CDR3 sequences, just under 40% found once. Sequencing input: peripheral blood or thyroid tissue (not recorded which). Receptors originate from an adult man with Graves' hyperthyroidism. The CDR3 runs from the conserved cysteine through the conserved F or W. A D gene is named only where the DNA matches it firmly. The size of a clone is reported for some rows only, either as once, few or many, or as a class for expanded clones.

>TRBJ1-6|TRBV24-1|TRBD1|many
CATRGQGENSPLHF
TGTGCCACCAGGGGACAGGGCGAAAATTCACCCCTCCACTTT
>TRBJ1-6|TRBV10-3|TRBD1|.
CAISESSAGGSPLHF
TGTGCCATCAGTGAGTCTTCGGCAGGGGGATCACCCCTCCACTTT
>TRBJ2-7|TRBV28|.|many
CASSPGPRWEQYF
TGTGCCAGCAGTCCGGGACCAAGGTGGGAGCAGTACTTC
>TRBJ2-2|TRBV9|.|.
CASRDTGGVGLFF
TGTGCCAGCAGGGACACAGGGGGGGTCGGGCTGTTTTTT
>TRBJ1-5|TRBV30|.|.
CAQAQGSNQPQHF
TGTGCTCAGGCACAGGGAAGCAATCAGCCCCAGCATTTT
>TRBJ2-6|TRBV6-1|TRBD1|.
CASSERTGGFTGANVLTF
TGTGCCAGCAGTGAGAGGACAGGGGGCTTCACCGGGGCCAACGTCCTGACTTTC
>TRBJ1-6|TRBV7-2|TRBD1|.
CASSFGQGVGSPLHF
TGTGCCAGCAGCTTCGGACAGGGGGTCGGTTCACCCCTCCACTTT
>TRBJ1-5|TRBV11-2|TRBD1|.
CASSFTGGHQPQHF
TGTGCCAGCAGCTTCACAGGGGGCCATCAGCCCCAGCATTTT
>TRBJ2-2|TRBV5-1|TRBD1|few
CASSLAGGQGADGELFF
TGCGCCAGCAGCTTGGCCGGGGGACAGGGGGCTGACGGGGAGCTGTTTTTT
>TRBJ2-3|TRBV20-1|.|few
CSASGKRGSSTDTQYF
TGCAGTGCTAGCGGGAAGCGCGGCTCTAGCACAGATACGCAGTATTTT
>TRBJ1-1|TRBV9|.|.
CDSSERGTGMNTEAFF
TGTGACAGTAGCGAGAGGGGAACCGGGATGAACACTGAAGCTTTCTTT
>TRBJ1-3|TRBV7-8|TRBD1|many
CASSSPDRVGNTIYF
TGTGCCAGCAGCTCGCCGGACAGGGTTGGAAACACCATATATTTT
>TRBJ2-5|TRBV24-1|TRBD2|.
CATSDPLAGDEETQYF
TGTGCCACCAGTGACCCCCTAGCGGGAGATGAAGAGACCCAGTACTTC
>TRBJ1-2|TRBV7-9|TRBD1|many
CASSLSGTDYGYTF
TGTGCCAGCAGCTTATCCGGGACAGACTATGGCTACACCTTC
>TRBJ2-3|TRBV24-1|TRBD2|few
CATSDLSSGNTDTQYF
TGTGCCACCAGTGATTTGAGTAGCGGGAATACAGATACGCAGTATTTT
>TRBJ2-7|TRBV20-1|TRBD1|many
CSARRTGSEQYF
TGCAGTGCTAGACGGACAGGGTCCGAGCAGTACTTC
>TRBJ1-5|TRBV20-1|.|many
CSARDQRSFSNQPQHF
TGCAGTGCTAGAGATCAACGATCTTTTAGCAATCAGCCCCAGCATTTT
>TRBJ2-5|TRBV9|.|.
CASSAGAPRHF
TGTGCCAGCAGCGCCGGGGCCCCCAGGCACTTC
>TRBJ2-1|TRBV7-9|TRBD1|.
CASSRGQGIYNEQFF
TGTGCCAGCAGCCGAGGACAGGGGATCTACAATGAGCAGTTCTTC
>TRBJ2-1|TRBV29-1|.|.
CSVESGGSYNEQFF
TGCAGCGTTGAAAGCGGAGGGTCCTACAATGAGCAGTTCTTC
>TRBJ2-3|TRBV7-8|TRBD2|.
CASSSLSLAGEAGTQYF
TGTGCCAGCAGCTCCCTTTCACTAGCGGGAGAGGCAGGTACGCAGTATTTT
>TRBJ2-1|TRBV24-1|TRBD2|few
CATSDSGRSYNEQFF
TGTGCCACCAGTGATAGCGGGAGGTCCTACAATGAGCAGTTCTTC
>TRBJ1-5|TRBV28|.|.
CASSLIPYSNQPQHF
TGTGCCAGCAGTTTAATCCCATATAGCAATCAGCCCCAGCATTTT
>TRBJ2-7|TRBV24-1|.|few
CATRQTVSSSYEQYF
TGTGCCACCAGACAGACAGTATCGAGCTCCTACGAGCAGTACTTC
>TRBJ2-6|TRBV12-3/TRBV12-4|.|many
CASSLAGPGANVLTF
TGTGCCAGCAGTTTAGCTGGCCCTGGGGCCAACGTCCTGACTTTC
>TRBJ2-2|TRBV6-1|.|.
CASTGSRWRELFF
TGTGCCAGCACTGGATCTCGTTGGAGGGAGCTGTTTTTT
>TRBJ1-6|TRBV7-9|TRBD1|.
CASSPSRDRGGSPLHF
TGTGCCAGCAGCCCGTCCCGGGACAGGGGCGGTTCACCCCTCCACTTT
>TRBJ2-7|TRBV3-1|.|many
CASSQDTAYEQYF
TGTGCCAGCAGCCAGGATACAGCCTACGAGCAGTACTTC
>TRBJ2-5|TRBV19|.|many
CASGDRGPQETQYF
TGTGCCAGTGGGGATCGGGGGCCTCAAGAGACCCAGTACTTC
>TRBJ1-6|TRBV6-1|.|.
CASIQQGLANSPLHF
TGTGCCAGCATTCAGCAGGGTCTAGCCAATTCACCCCTCCACTTT
>TRBJ1-4|TRBV6-6|TRBD1|.
CASSYGTGGGEKLFF
TGTGCCAGCAGTTACGGGACAGGGGGAGGTGAAAAACTGTTTTTT
>TRBJ2-5|TRBV20-1|.|many
CSARIRQETQYF
TGCAGTGCAAGGATTAGACAAGAGACCCAGTACTTC
>TRBJ2-2|TRBV7-6|.|.
CASSLLQGASKDTGELFF
TGTGCCAGCAGCTTATTACAGGGAGCGTCTAAGGACACCGGGGAGCTGTTTTTT
>TRBJ1-3|TRBV5-1|.|many
CASSLTGYGNTIYF
TGCGCCAGCAGCTTAACAGGGTACGGAAACACCATATATTTT
>TRBJ2-7|TRBV7-9|TRBD2|.
CASSLVVGSGGGSYEQYF
TGTGCCAGCAGCTTAGTGGTGGGAAGTGGCGGGGGCTCCTACGAGCAGTACTTC
>TRBJ2-2|TRBV18|.|few
CASSPEGELFF
TGTGCCAGCTCACCCGAAGGGGAGCTGTTTTTT
>TRBJ1-2|TRBV12-3/TRBV12-4|TRBD1|many
CASRTTGQGADTF
TGTGCCAGCAGAACCACGGGACAGGGGGCGGACACCTTC
>TRBJ1-1|TRBV29-1|.|many
CSVLHLEDNTEAFF
TGCAGCGTTTTACACCTTGAAGACAACACTGAAGCTTTCTTT
>TRBJ2-7|TRBV9|TRBD2|many
CASSPSSGRLHEQYF
TGTGCCAGCAGCCCCTCTAGCGGGAGATTGCACGAGCAGTACTTC
>TRBJ1-1|TRBV4-2|TRBD1|many
CASSPGQRNTEAFF
TGTGCCAGCAGCCCGGGACAGAGGAACACTGAAGCTTTCTTT
>TRBJ1-5|TRBV12-3/TRBV12-4|.|.
CASKLTANQETQHF
TGTGCCAGCAAGCTGACAGCTAATCAAGAGACCCAGCATTTT
>TRBJ1-2|TRBV12-3/TRBV12-4|.|many
CASSLHRTNYGYTF
TGTGCCAGCAGTTTGCACAGGACTAACTATGGCTACACCTTC
>TRBJ1-2|TRBV20-1|TRBD1|.
CSARAGQGFYGYTF
TGCAGTGCTAGAGCGGGACAGGGATTCTATGGCTACACCTTC
>TRBJ1-3|TRBV20-1|.|.
CSASGLSGNTIYF
TGCAGTGCCTCGGGCCTCTCTGGAAACACCATATATTTT
>TRBJ2-7|TRBV29-1|.|.
CSVCKGLEQYF
TGCAGCGTTTGTAAGGGCCTCGAGCAGTACTTC
>TRBJ1-2|TRBV6-1|TRBD1|few
CASSEAGQGVYGYTF
TGTGCCAGCAGTGAAGCAGGTCAGGGGGTCTATGGCTACACCTTC
>TRBJ2-1|TRBV19|TRBD2|.
CASSSFAGGLDEQFF
TGTGCCAGTAGTTCCTTTGCGGGGGGGCTGGACGAGCAGTTCTTC
>TRBJ1-5|TRBV3-1|.|many
CASGGYGNQPQHF
TGTGCCAGTGGTGGGTATGGCAATCAGCCCCAGCATTTT
>TRBJ1-1|TRBV5-6|.|many
CASSSIGALAFF
TGTGCCAGCAGCTCTATAGGGGCCCTGGCTTTCTTT
>TRBJ2-7|TRBV20-1|.|many
CSARVDGKGYEQYF
TGCAGTGCTAGAGTTGACGGGAAGGGATACGAGCAGTACTTC